This entry features one TCR beta chain sequence. The genomic DNA of each subset was split evenly across several immunoSEQ plates. Profiled with immunoSEQ multiplex PCR; TCRdb holds only in-frame clones, not every one. This sample has millions of clones, with over 85% found just once. The data derive from a study of shared clonotypes between healthy human individuals. Germline loops: CDR1 WNHNN, CDR2 SYGVQD (reference sequence). The CDR3 is 15 amino acids. J was trimmed by 7 bases and V by 5 bases; bases with no gene match: 8. Terminally differentiated effector memory CD45RA+ cells were excluded by CCR7 positive selection of CD45RO-negative cells. Adult donors, all healthy and HIV-negative, had no recent acute infections or vaccinations.

The material sequenced was naive CD8+ T cells sorted from blood. The chain joins TRBV10-1 to TRBJ2-1, with 10 bases identical to TRBD1. The clonotype originates from a young man in good health. In DNA form, the CDR3 reads TGCGCCAGCAGTTCCCGACAGGGGGCCGTTAATGAGCAGTTCTTC. Protein: CASSSRQGAVNEQFF.